The present entry profiles one TCR beta chain with its context. What it recognizes is unknown. This clone may be a read error of a much larger clone one base away. The sample belongs to a study of T cells in Graves' hyperthyroidism and ophthalmopathy. Whole-study results and caveats: Also found in blood were most expanded thyroid clonotypes above 0.001.

Trimming took off 1 base at V and 5 bases at J, with 14 bases between the two ends. Germline loops: CDR1 SGHTA, CDR2 FQGNSA. This CDR3 is 15 amino acids long. Researchers amplified the TCR beta CDR3 regions from RNA transcripts. RT-PCR in the first round (using the HTBI primer set) targeted the TCR CDR3. Via MiXCR, TCRdb re-called the multiplex PCR reads, giving one row per CDR3 protein. The sample consists of approximately 400,000 distinct CDR3 sequences, just under 15% of them appearing once. Sequenced: blood. This chain uses TRBV7-2 with TRBJ2-5; no clear D. The TCR originated in a woman aged 25-40 years with Graves' hyperthyroidism. CDR3 sequence (DNA): TGTGCCAGCAGCTTAGACGGCGCCGAAGGGGAGACCCAGTACTTC. Its protein is CASSLDGAEGETQYF.